The sequence of this TCR beta chain was determined in a study of control samples from healthy donors and cancer patients. Germline V gene lookup returns CDR1 MNHEY and CDR2 SVGAGI. This CDR3 has 14 residues. With 7 bases removed from V and 4 bases from J, the gap between germline ends came to 14 bases. Profiling relied on immunoSEQ multiplex PCR, and the TCRdb table lists in-frame clones only, not all of them. The sample lists tens of thousands of clones, 89% seen once, with 9.5% in the top ten. This TCR came from a woman between 50 and 59 years old with colorectal cancer. V is TRBV6-5 and J is TRBJ1-5; D perhaps matches TRBD1 (6 bases). The specimen was PBMCs. The CDR3 sequence: CASTGQRMNQPQHF. The CDR3 DNA reads as TGTGCCAGCACCGGACAGCGGATGAATCAGCCCCAGCATTTT.